These 8 T cell receptor beta chains were all obtained from the same sample, sequenced in a study of blood T cell repertoires in COVID-19. Profiling relied on immunoSEQ multiplex PCR, and the TCRdb table lists in-frame clones only, not all of them. The profile shows fewer than 200,000 clones, just under 85% of them singletons. Sample: peripheral blood. Receptor source: a woman aged 80 or over with COVID-19, enrolled during active disease.

This clone was detected only a few times. J is TRBJ1-4 and V is TRBV10-1, with D unclear. The germline V gene encodes CDR1 WNHNN and CDR2 SYGVQD (reference sequence). The CDR3 is 12 amino acids. The V end lost 6 bases, the J end lost 7 bases, and 9 bases lay between the germline ends. The CDR3 DNA sequence: TGCGCCAGCAGCCGTGGGAGTGAAAAACTGTTTTTT. This encodes CASSRGSEKLFF.

The rearrangement uses TRBV25-1 and TRBJ2-5; TRBD1 agrees at 9 bases. The CDR3 has 16 residues. Germline CDR1 and CDR2: MGHDK and SYGVNS. After removal of 3 bases from V and 6 bases from J, the junction contained 11 bases not matched to a gene. The CDR3 reads CASSDGTGQMTKTQYF. The CDR3 coding sequence is TGTGCCAGCAGTGATGGGACAGGGCAGATGACGAAGACCCAGTACTTC.

The rearrangement joins TRBV27 to TRBJ2-1, with 9 bases matching TRBD1. In germline, CDR1 is MNHEY, CDR2 SMNVEV (reference sequence). V lost 8 bases, J lost 3 bases, and 5 bases stayed unmatched. The CDR3 extends over 14 amino acids. In nucleotides, the CDR3 is TGTGCCAGCCAGACAGGGGGGGGCTACAATGAGCAGTTCTTC. Translated: CASQTGGGYNEQFF.

The chain recombines TRBV9 with TRBJ1-1; no clear D. The CDR3 runs to 14 residues. Germline V lookup: CDR1 SGDLS, CDR2 YYNGEE. V was shortened by 0 bases and J by 3 bases, with 9 bases between the two germline ends. The CDR3 DNA follows: TGTGCCAGCAGCGTAGGACATCTTGACACTGAAGCTTTCTTT. Translating it yields CASSVGHLDTEAFF. Full variable domain (rest looked up from reference TRBV9 and TRBJ1-1): DSGVTQTPKHLITATGQRVTLRCSPRSGDLSVYWYQQSLDQGLQFLIQYYNGEERAKGNILERFSAQQFPDLHSELNLSSLELGDSALYFCASSVGHLDTEAFFGQGTRLTVV.

The chain employs TRBV18 and TRBJ1-4, with D possibly being TRBD1 (5 bases). V was shortened by 3 bases and J by 4 bases, with 9 bases between the two germline ends. The CDR3 has 14 amino acids. Per the germline V gene, CDR1 is KGHSH and CDR2 is LQKENI. CDR3: CASSPIGDNEKLFF. CDR3 nucleotides: TGTGCCAGCTCACCTATAGGGGATAATGAAAAACTGTTTTTT.

There are a few counts of this clone. The chain has TRBV3-1 (or the pseudogene TRBV3-2) and TRBJ2-4; a weak D match, TRBD1 (6 bases). Trimming left V 1 base short and J 1 base short, with 11 bases between. This CDR3 has 16 amino acids. Looked up from germline, CDR1 is LGHDT and CDR2 is YNNKEL (reference sequence). CDR3 coding DNA: TGTGCCAGCAGCCAAGGGGGTACAGGGGCCAAAAACATTCAGTACTTC. This sequence encodes CASSQGGTGAKNIQYF.

The J gene is TRBJ1-1, the V gene TRBV18; D might be TRBD1 (5 bases). The CDR3 runs to 15 residues. CDR1 KGHSH and CDR2 LQKENI come from the germline V gene. Trimming took 2 bases from V and 3 from J, leaving 13 bases between them. Here the CDR3 reads CASSPVVGAYTEAFF. The CDR3 nucleotides are TGTGCCAGCTCACCAGTCGTTGGGGCGTACACTGAAGCTTTCTTT. The full variable domain, completed using reference TRBV18 and TRBJ1-1, is NAGVMQNPRHLVRRRGQEARLRCSPMKGHSHVYWYRQLPEEGLKFMVYLQKENIIDESGMPKERFSAEFPKEGPSILRIQQVVRGDSAAYFCASSPVVGAYTEAFFGQGTRLTVV.

The rearrangement links TRBV18 to TRBJ2-7, with 8 bases that match TRBD1. Germline CDR1 is KGHSH and CDR2 is LQKENI. J lost 2 bases, V lost 3 bases, and 6 bases had no gene match. The CDR3 consists of 15 residues. This CDR3 is CASSPGQGNTYEQYF. The CDR3, as DNA: TGTGCCAGCTCACCCGGACAGGGTAATACCTACGAGCAGTACTTC.